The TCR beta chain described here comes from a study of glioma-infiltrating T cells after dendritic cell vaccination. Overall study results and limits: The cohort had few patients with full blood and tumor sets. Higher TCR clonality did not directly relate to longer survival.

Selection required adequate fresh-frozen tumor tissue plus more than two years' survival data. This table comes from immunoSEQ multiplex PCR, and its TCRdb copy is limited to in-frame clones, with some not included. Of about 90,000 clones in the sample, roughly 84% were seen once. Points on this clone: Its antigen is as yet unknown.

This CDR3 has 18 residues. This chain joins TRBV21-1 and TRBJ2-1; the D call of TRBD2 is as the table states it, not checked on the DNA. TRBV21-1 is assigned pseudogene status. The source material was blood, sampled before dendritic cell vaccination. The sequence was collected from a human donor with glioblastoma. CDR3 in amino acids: CASSKAPILAGGPDEQFF. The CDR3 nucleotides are TGTGCCAGCAGCAAAGCGCCGATACTAGCGGGAGGGCCTGACGAGCAGTTCTTC.